Shown below are 18 T cell receptor beta chains from a single sample sequenced in a study of glioma-infiltrating T cells after dendritic cell vaccination. Only in-frame clones appear in the TCRdb table, and some are missing; sequencing was by immunoSEQ multiplex PCR. The data show about 38,000 clones, approximately 82% seen once. This specimen was blood, taken before dendritic cell vaccination. The source of these receptors is a human donor with glioblastoma.

The V call is TRBV5-1, the J call TRBJ2-5, with 7 bases aligning to TRBD2. The ends lost 4 bases at V and 5 bases at J; junction bases unmatched: 5. The CDR3 has 13 amino acids. Germline CDR1 SGHRS, CDR2 YFSETQ. CDR3 DNA sequence: TGCGCCAGCAGCCCAGGACTAGGCGAGACCCAGTACTTC. Protein: CASSPGLGETQYF.

The rearrangement joins TRBV19 to TRBJ1-1; D gene unclear. The CDR3 is 14 residues long. V lost 7 bases and J lost 1, with 13 bases in between. The V gene's germline CDR1 is LNHDA and CDR2 SQIVND (reference sequence). The CDR3 protein is CASTIGQSNTEAFF. CDR3 DNA: TGTGCCAGTACCATTGGGCAGTCGAACACTGAAGCTTTCTTT.

The chain has TRBV15 and TRBJ2-7; D is perhaps TRBD2 (5 bases). The CDR3 is made up of 16 amino acids. V dropped 0 bases and J dropped 0 bases, with 12 bases sitting between them. Germline V lookup: CDR1 LNHNV, CDR2 YYDKDF (reference sequence). The CDR3 is CATSRDEGLSSYEQYF. The CDR3, as DNA: TGTGCCACCAGCAGAGATGAGGGTTTAAGCTCCTACGAGCAGTACTTC.

This rearrangement joins TRBV9 to TRBJ2-3; possibly TRBD2 for D (5 bases). CDR3 length equals 13 residues. Between the trimmed V and J ends, which lost 3 bases and 1 base, there was a span of 6 bases. CDR1 and CDR2 from the germline V gene are SGDLS and YYNGEE. The CDR3 DNA reads TGTGCCAGCAGCGCCGGGGGCACAGATACGCAGTATTTT. Protein sequence: CASSAGGTDTQYF.

The genes are TRBV7-8 and TRBJ1-2; 8 bases align to TRBD1. V lost 4 bases and J lost 4; bases outside the gene matches: 5. The CDR3 has 14 amino acids. Per the germline V gene, CDR1 is SGHVS and CDR2 is FQNEAQ. The CDR3 spells CASSSGGAIYGYTF. DNA for the CDR3: TGTGCCAGCAGCTCAGGGGGCGCAATCTATGGCTACACCTTC.

This clone was seen a handful of times. V usage is TRBV11-3 and J usage is TRBJ2-5, with 16 bases lining up with TRBD2. V was pared by 5 bases and J by 1 base, with 7 bases of the junction left unmatched. This CDR3 spans 18 amino acids. Germline values: CDR1 SGHNT, CDR2 YENEEA. The CDR3 DNA is TGTGCCAGCAGCCCGGGACTAGCGGGGGGGTTATCCCAAGAGACCCAGTACTTC. This gives the protein CASSPGLAGGLSQETQYF.

V gene TRBV25-1 combines with J gene TRBJ1-2; a weak D match, TRBD1 (6 bases). Germline-derived CDR1 and CDR2 are MGHDK and SYGVNS. The V and J ends lost 3 bases and 6 bases respectively, with 11 bases between them. CDR3 length: 13 residues. In nucleotides, the CDR3 is TGTGCCAGCAGTGACAGGGGTCTGGATGGCTACACCTTC. Its translation: CASSDRGLDGYTF.

The chain joins TRBV28 to TRBJ1-6; 7 bases fit TRBD1. The CDR3 is made up of 13 amino acids. The J segment lost 6 bases and the V segment lost 5 bases, leaving 1 base of the junction unmatched. Per the germline V gene, CDR1 is MDHEN and CDR2 is SYDVKM. The CDR3 sequence is CASSQGVNSPLHF. CDR3 sequence (DNA): TGTGCCAGCAGTCAGGGGGTTAATTCACCCCTCCACTTT.

This clone was detected a few times. Different DNA sequences within this sample yield the same CDR3. The chain joins TRBV5-4 to TRBJ2-5; 9 bases fit TRBD2. Germline loops: CDR1 SGHNT, CDR2 YYREEE (reference sequence). The CDR3 consists of 16 residues. The junction had 4 bases not matched to a gene; V was cut back by 0 bases and J by 1 base. The chain's CDR3 is CASSLGSGGPQETQYF. The DNA of the CDR3 is TGTGCCAGCAGCTTGGGTAGCGGGGGCCCCCAAGAGACCCAGTACTTC. Full variable domain (remainder filled in from reference TRBV5-4 and TRBJ2-5): ETGVTQSPTHLIKTRGQQVTLRCSSQSGHNTVSWYQQALGQGPQFIFQYYREEENGRGNFPPRFSGLQFPNYSSELNVNALELDDSALYLCASSLGSGGPQETQYFGPGTRLLVL.

The V gene is TRBV7-2, the J gene TRBJ2-7, with 10 positions matching TRBD1. V was pared by 5 bases and J by 2 bases, with 3 bases of the junction left unmatched. CDR3 size: 14 residues. Germline V gene sequence: CDR1 SGHTA, CDR2 FQGNSA. The CDR3 loop is CASSRGTGAYEQYF. The DNA of the CDR3 is TGTGCCAGCAGCCGAGGGACAGGGGCCTACGAGCAGTACTTC.

The rearrangement uses TRBV19 and TRBJ1-5; a possible D gene is TRBD1 (5 bases). The V end lost 6 bases, the J end lost 0 bases, and 12 bases lay between the germline ends. Germline assignment: CDR1 LNHDA and CDR2 SQIVND (reference sequence). The CDR3 runs to 15 residues. CDR3 protein: CASSTGAYSNQPQHF. The CDR3 bases are TGTGCCAGTAGCACAGGAGCCTATAGCAATCAGCCCCAGCATTTT.

The rearrangement uses TRBV6-1 and TRBJ2-5, with 8 nucleotides matching TRBD1. The J segment lost 1 base and the V segment lost 5 bases, leaving 3 bases of the junction unmatched. The length of the CDR3 is 14 residues. Germline V gene sequence: CDR1 MNHNS, CDR2 SASEGT. CDR3 loop: CASSTGGSQETQYF. The CDR3 nucleotides read TGTGCCAGCAGTACAGGGGGTAGCCAAGAGACCCAGTACTTC.

The V call is TRBV5-1, the J call TRBJ2-7; 10 bases map to TRBD2. CDR3 length equals 18 residues. In germline, CDR1 is SGHRS, CDR2 YFSETQ. V shed 3 bases, J shed 0 bases, and the junction held 12 bases outside the gene matches. CDR3 nucleotides: TGCGCCAGCAGCTGGATCCCCAGCGGGGGGGCAAACTCCTACGAGCAGTACTTC. This sequence encodes CASSWIPSGGANSYEQYF.

J is TRBJ2-2 and V is TRBV9, with D unclear. Germline-derived CDR1 and CDR2 are SGDLS and YYNGEE. Trimming took 0 bases from V and 6 from J, leaving 6 bases between them. The CDR3 extends over 13 amino acids. CDR3 loop: CASSVAVSGELFF. The DNA for the CDR3 is TGTGCCAGCAGCGTAGCTGTATCCGGGGAGCTGTTTTTT.

The V gene is TRBV30, the J gene TRBJ1-2, with 7 bases matching TRBD1. Germline CDR1 and CDR2: GTSNPN and SVGIG (reference sequence). The trim removed 1 base at V and 8 bases at J, leaving 7 bases unmatched. The CDR3 is 13 residues long. The CDR3 coding sequence is TGTGCCTGGAGTGACGGCAGGGGGACGGGCTACACCTTC. Protein product: CAWSDGRGTGYTF.

The rearrangement joins TRBV5-1 to TRBJ1-4, with 9 bases that match TRBD1. V was pared by 1 base and J by 9 bases, with 4 bases of the junction left unmatched. Germline V CDR1 and CDR2: SGHRS, YFSETQ. This CDR3 is built from 14 residues. CDR3 nucleotide sequence: TGCGCCAGCAGCTTGAGCGACAGGGGGAAAAAACTGTTTTTT. Its translation: CASSLSDRGKKLFF.

There are a few counts of this clone. Here the CDR3 reads CASSLGRQGSGKNIQYF. DNA for the CDR3: TGTGCCAGCAGCTTAGGGAGGCAGGGGTCGGGCAAAAACATTCAGTACTTC. V usage is TRBV11-2 and J usage is TRBJ2-4, with D possibly matching TRBD1 (6 bases). The CDR3 length is 17 residues. The V end lost 1 base, the J end lost 3 bases, and 16 bases lay between the germline ends. CDR1 SGHAT and CDR2 FQNNGV come from the germline V gene.

This clone occurred once. The V call is TRBV9, the J call TRBJ2-7; D is perhaps TRBD1 (5 bases). V shed 0 bases and J shed 3 bases, with 13 bases lying between them. This CDR3 region has 15 residues. CDR1 is SGDLS and CDR2 is YYNGEE in the germline V gene. The CDR3 spells CASSVEGGANYEQYF. The CDR3 region has the DNA TGTGCCAGCAGCGTAGAGGGTGGGGCGAACTACGAGCAGTACTTC.